This T cell receptor beta chain was recorded in a study of T cell repertoires in cytomegalovirus infection. Background on the study: Through public TCR beta signatures, both CMV infection and matching HLA type were indicated.

Germline lookup yields CDR1 MNHNS and CDR2 SASEGT. CDR3 length equals 15 residues. J was trimmed by 1 base and V by 4 bases; bases with no gene match: 3. A single record per CDR3 protein comes from TCRdb applying MiXCR to the reads. The table shows 550,000 to 700,000 distinct CDR3 sequences, with roughly 42% occurring only once. A remark on this clonotype: The antigen is not known.

General study points: The response measured ex vivo was dominated by TCR beta clonotypes (HLA-C-restricted and CMV-specific).

This chain links TRBV6-1 with TRBJ2-3; 9 bases are shared with TRBD1. The receptor was isolated from a human donor in good health (CMV status not recorded). Some clones in this sample may be carry-over from other donors' samples. The sequencing here drew on cultured PBMCs, taken from culture after CMV antigen stimulation. CDR3 sequence reads: CASSARTGGTDTQYF. DNA for the CDR3: TGTGCCAGCAGTGCTAGGACAGGGGGCACAGATACGCAGTATTTT.